The 26 T cell receptor beta chains in this list originate from one sample, sequenced in a study of shared clonotypes between healthy human individuals. In the naive CD8 group, cells lacked CD45RO and were positively selected for CCR7, so terminally differentiated effector memory CD45RA+ cells were left out. Method: immunoSEQ multiplex PCR; TCRdb's copy keeps in-frame clones and lacks some. The profile covers 1.5 million to 2.5 million clones, with about 95% appearing a single time and roughly 1% taken by the ten largest. The material sequenced was naive CD8+ T cells sorted from blood. Receptor source: a young man in good health.

Concerning this clone: Other nucleotide sequences in the sample specify the same CDR3. V usage is TRBV27 and J usage is TRBJ2-7; D ambiguous. CDR1 and CDR2 from the germline V gene are MNHEY and SMNVEV (reference sequence). The CDR3 spans 13 residues. The V end lost 5 bases, the J end lost 1 base, and 9 bases lay between the germline ends. In nucleotides, the CDR3 is TGTGCCAGCAGTCCTAGTGGTTCCTACGAGCAGTACTTC. Amino acid sequence: CASSPSGSYEQYF.

As concerns this clone: Other nucleotide sequences in the sample specify the same CDR3. This chain links TRBV6-1 with TRBJ2-7; D is unclear. From germline, CDR1 is MNHNS and CDR2 SASEGT. The CDR3 sequence is 14 residues long. V lost 3 bases, J lost 2 bases, and 11 bases lay in between. DNA for the CDR3: TGTGCCAGCAGTGACCCAGGTTTAACCTACGAGCAGTACTTC. Translation gives CASSDPGLTYEQYF.

The V and J genes are TRBV27 and TRBJ2-5, with D perhaps matching TRBD2 (5 bases). The CDR3 spans 17 residues. The V gene lost 6 bases and the J gene lost 5 bases, with 25 bases spanning the gap. Germline assignment: CDR1 MNHEY and CDR2 SMNVEV (reference sequence). The CDR3 reads CASSPLDSSVTGETQYF. The CDR3 DNA follows: TGTGCCAGCAGCCCATTAGATTCCTCTGTGACGGGGGAGACCCAGTACTTC.

The rearrangement joins TRBV27 to TRBJ1-3; 12 bases map to TRBD1. The germline CDR1 and CDR2 sequences are MNHEY and SMNVEV (reference sequence). Trimming cost V 7 bases and J 0 bases; bases outside gene matches: 1. The CDR3 sequence is 15 residues long. The chain's CDR3 is CASKGQGASGNTIYF. In DNA, the CDR3 is TGTGCCAGCAAGGGACAGGGGGCCTCTGGAAACACCATATATTTT.

Only one count was recorded for this clone. This rearrangement joins TRBV11-2 to TRBJ1-4; the D gene is possibly TRBD1 (5 bases). Germline CDR1 SGHAT, CDR2 FQNNGV. The CDR3 contains 17 residues. Trimming removed 0 bases from V and 0 bases from J, with 11 bases in between. The CDR3, as DNA: TGTGCCAGCAGCTTAGAACCAGGGACGGCAACTAATGAAAAACTGTTTTTT. Protein: CASSLEPGTATNEKLFF.

The CDR3, as DNA: TGTGCCAGCAGCTTCTTAAGGGGGGGACGCTCTAGCACAGATACGCAGTATTTT. Its protein is CASSFLRGGRSSTDTQYF. The chain couples TRBV11-2 to TRBJ2-3; a weak D match, TRBD2 (7 bases). The ends were cut back, 3 bases at V and 0 bases at J, with 19 bases in the middle. Germline V CDR1 and CDR2: SGHAT, FQNNGV. The length of the CDR3 is 18 residues. Full variable domain (outside the CDR3, taken from reference TRBV11-2 and TRBJ2-3): EAGVAQSPRYKIIEKRQSVAFWCNPISGHATLYWYQQILGQGPKLLIQFQNNGVVDDSQLPKDRFSAERLKGVDSTLKIQPAKLEDSAVYLCASSFLRGGRSSTDTQYFGPGTRLTVL.

This clone was detected once. V usage is TRBV4-1 and J usage is TRBJ2-2, with D possibly called TRBD1 or TRBD2 (5 bases each). Trimming stripped 1 base from V and 6 bases from J, with 9 bases between. Germline V gene sequence: CDR1 MGHRA, CDR2 YSYEKL. This CDR3 region has 14 residues. CDR3 coding DNA: TGCGCCAGCAGCCAAGTGGGGGATCCCGGGGAGCTGTTTTTT. The encoded protein is CASSQVGDPGELFF.

As regards this clone: This same CDR3 is encoded by further DNA sequences in the sample. This chain links TRBV27 with TRBJ1-5; unclear D gene. CDR3 length: 13 amino acids. Trimming took 2 bases from V and 5 from J, leaving 7 bases between them. CDR1 is MNHEY and CDR2 is SMNVEV in the germline V gene (reference sequence). Written as DNA, the CDR3 is TGTGCCAGCAGTTTAATGGGCGATCAGCCCCAGCATTTT. The encoded protein is CASSLMGDQPQHF.

V gene TRBV7-9 combines with J gene TRBJ1-5; 7 bases are a match to TRBD1. With 5 bases clipped from V and 4 bases from J, the junction kept 2 bases outside the gene matches. The CDR3 contains 13 residues. Germline values: CDR1 SEHNR, CDR2 FQNEAQ (reference sequence). For the CDR3, the DNA is TGTGCCAGCAGCCTCAGGGGGAATCAGCCCCAGCATTTT. This gives the protein CASSLRGNQPQHF.

The V call is TRBV4-1, the J call TRBJ1-5; a possible D gene is TRBD1 (5 bases). The germline V and J ends were trimmed by 2 bases and 2 bases, with 10 bases remaining between them. The CDR3 is 15 residues long. Germline V gene sequence: CDR1 MGHRA, CDR2 YSYEKL. CDR3 sequence reads: CASSQLAGGNQPQHF. The CDR3 DNA reads as TGCGCCAGCAGCCAATTAGCGGGGGGCAATCAGCCCCAGCATTTT.

The chain combines TRBV6-5 with TRBJ1-5; TRBD1 aligns across 9 bases. CDR1 is MNHEY and CDR2 is SVGAGI in the germline V gene. This CDR3 has 13 amino acids. Trimming removed 6 bases from V and 5 bases from J; junction bases left unmatched: 2. CDR3: CASRQGAYQPQHF. The CDR3 coding sequence is TGTGCCAGCAGACAGGGGGCTTATCAGCCCCAGCATTTT.

Details on this clone: This same CDR3 is encoded by further DNA sequences in the sample. The V and J genes are TRBV5-6 and TRBJ2-7; the D gene is possibly TRBD1 (6 bases). Per germline, CDR1 SGHDT and CDR2 YYEEEE. V was pared by 2 bases and J by 3 bases, with 9 bases between. The CDR3 spans 13 residues. The CDR3 region is CASSFGRGYEQYF. DNA of the CDR3: TGTGCCAGCAGCTTTGGCAGGGGCTACGAGCAGTACTTC.

The V and J genes are TRBV12-2 and TRBJ2-7; no check of the table's D call, TRBD1, against the DNA was made. TRBV12-2 is marked as a pseudogene. The CDR3 is made up of 13 amino acids. The CDR3 DNA follows: TGTGCAAGATCCGGGACAGGGAGTTTGGAGCAGTACTTC. It translates to CARSGTGSLEQYF.

This clone was picked up one time. V and J are TRBV4-1 and TRBJ1-1; no clear D gene. Germline V gives CDR1 MGHRA, CDR2 YSYEKL. The CDR3 totals 13 residues. The V and J ends lost 1 base and 6 bases respectively, with 9 bases between them. The CDR3 protein is CASSQVGSSEAFF. The CDR3 DNA reads TGCGCCAGCAGCCAAGTAGGGTCGTCTGAAGCTTTCTTT.

V usage is TRBV7-9 and J usage is TRBJ2-7; the D is unclear. The CDR3 loop spans 18 amino acids. Trimming took off 5 bases at V and 3 bases at J, with 26 bases between the two ends. Germline CDR1 is SEHNR and CDR2 is FQNEAQ (reference sequence). The CDR3 here is CASSTPVREPGLGYEQYF. The CDR3 bases are TGTGCCAGCAGCACTCCGGTCCGCGAACCGGGTCTAGGCTACGAGCAGTACTTC.

This sequence joins TRBV13 and TRBJ2-7, with unresolved D. Trimming cost V 5 bases and J 5 bases, with 4 bases left between them. The CDR3 runs to 10 residues. The germline V gene has CDR1 PRHDT and CDR2 FYEKMQ (reference sequence). The CDR3 coding sequence is TGTGCCAGCAGCGGGAACGAGCAGTACTTC. Its translation: CASSGNEQYF.

The J gene is TRBJ2-7, the V gene TRBV15, with D perhaps TRBD1 (5 bases). The germline V and J ends were trimmed by 5 bases and 1 base, with 9 bases remaining between them. The CDR3 contains 13 residues. In germline, CDR1 is LNHNV, CDR2 YYDKDF (reference sequence). The CDR3 sequence: CATSARQSYEQYF. For the CDR3, the DNA is TGTGCCACCAGCGCTCGACAGTCCTACGAGCAGTACTTC.

The V gene is TRBV6-5, the J gene TRBJ2-7; 7 bases match TRBD1. In germline, CDR1 is MNHEY, CDR2 SVGAGI. V lost 5 bases, J lost 0 bases, and 7 bases stayed unmatched. The CDR3 runs to 15 residues. The CDR3 DNA follows: TGTGCCAGCAGTAACCGGGACAGATCCTCCTACGAGCAGTACTTC. Encoded protein: CASSNRDRSSYEQYF.

With respect to this clone: Other DNA sequences in this sample translate to the same CDR3. This chain joins TRBV30 and TRBJ2-7; TRBD2 might be the D (6 bases). Germline loops: CDR1 GTSNPN, CDR2 SVGIG (reference sequence). The CDR3 contains 11 residues. Trimming took 2 bases from V and 5 from J, leaving 7 bases between them. CDR3 loop: CAWSPGDEQYF. The CDR3 DNA sequence: TGTGCCTGGAGTCCGGGGGACGAGCAGTACTTC.

Notes on this clone: This sample includes further DNA sequences coding for the same CDR3. The CDR3 nucleotides are TGTGCCATCAGTGAAGGCAGCTACGAGCAGTACTTC. Protein product: CAISEGSYEQYF. V usage is TRBV10-3 and J usage is TRBJ2-7; D call uncertain. Per germline, CDR1 ENHRY and CDR2 SYGVKD. V lost 3 bases and J 3 bases, leaving 6 bases between the germline ends. The CDR3 runs to 12 residues.

The CDR3 sequence: CASNPGTGDTGELFF. In DNA form, the CDR3 reads TGTGCCAGCAATCCCGGGACAGGGGACACCGGGGAGCTGTTTTTT. J is TRBJ2-2 and V is TRBV28, with 10 bases that match TRBD1. J gave up 3 bases and V 7 bases, and 5 bases lay outside the gene matches. The CDR3 runs to 15 residues. Germline loops: CDR1 MDHEN, CDR2 SYDVKM.

The V and J genes are TRBV11-2 and TRBJ2-1; 8 positions agree with TRBD2. This CDR3 comprises 14 residues. Germline values: CDR1 SGHAT, CDR2 FQNNGV. The V gene end was trimmed by 1 base and the J gene end by 8 bases; junction bases not matched to a gene: 4. Here the CDR3 reads CASSLAGGRYEQFF. The CDR3 DNA follows: TGTGCCAGCAGCTTAGCGGGAGGGCGGTATGAGCAGTTCTTC.

In regard to this clone: The germline gene is not matched at one end of the junction; a read error may be the cause. This chain connects TRBV11-3 to TRBJ1-1; D gene ambiguous. The V gene's germline CDR1 is SGHNT and CDR2 YENEEA. This CDR3 is built from 11 residues. The CDR3 region is CASSSGNRGFF. Here the CDR3 DNA reads TGTGCCAGCAGCTCGGGAAATAGAGGTTTTTTT.

Worth noting for this clone: Other DNA sequences in this specimen translate into the identical CDR3. The chain has TRBV7-9 and TRBJ2-5; 10 nucleotides agree with TRBD1. The CDR3 loop spans 15 amino acids. The germline V gene has CDR1 SEHNR and CDR2 FQNEAQ (reference sequence). The J segment lost 4 bases and the V segment lost 2 bases, leaving 4 bases of the junction unmatched. CDR3 amino acids: CASSLRDRGRETQYF. CDR3 DNA: TGTGCCAGCAGCTTAAGGGACAGGGGCAGAGAGACCCAGTACTTC.

The CDR3 protein is CASSTESTPWNDNEQFF. The CDR3 bases are TGTGCCAGCAGCACGGAGTCAACACCTTGGAACGACAATGAGCAGTTCTTC. The rearrangement uses TRBV7-9 and TRBJ2-1; D is unresolved. CDR3 length: 17 residues. Germline assignment: CDR1 SEHNR and CDR2 FQNEAQ (reference sequence). V lost 5 bases, J lost 5 bases, and 22 bases lay in between.

This chain connects TRBV4-3 to TRBJ2-1; possibly TRBD2 for D (5 bases). The CDR3 runs to 16 residues. Trimming took off 0 bases at V and 3 bases at J, with 12 bases between the two ends. Germline CDR1 LGHNA, CDR2 YSLEER. The CDR3 DNA reads TGCGCCAGCAGCCAAGATATCGGAAGCGGCTACAATGAGCAGTTCTTC. Its protein is CASSQDIGSGYNEQFF.